The clone carrying this T cell receptor (beta chain) was seen a few times. The CDR3 contains 16 residues. Germline CDR1 reads LGHNA; CDR2 reads YSLEER. With V trimmed by 1 base and J by 4 bases, 8 bases remained unmatched. This sample was included in a study of CDR3 diversity in severe acne. From the PCR reads, TCRdb called clonotypes with MiXCR, one entry per CDR3 protein. The data show approximately 77,000 distinct CDR3 sequences, less than 65% seen once. The genes are TRBV4-3 and TRBJ1-1; 8 nucleotides align to TRBD1. The sequence was collected from a male donor with severe acne vulgaris. Sequenced sample: blood. The CDR3 DNA is TGCGCCAGCAGCCAAGGGGAAGGACAGGGCTTCACTGAAGCTTTCTTT. Translated, it gives CASSQGEGQGFTEAFF.